These 6 T cell receptor beta chains originate from one sample sequenced in a study of cytomegalovirus exposure and HLA in healthy donors. PCR used 60 Vbeta primers and 13 Jbeta primers. Sequencing used immunoSEQ multiplex PCR; TCRdb keeps in-frame clones, though not all of them. The top ten hold about 3.2% of the sample, which has 150,000 to 200,000 clones, less than 80% seen once. The sample comprised PBMCs. Receptors originate from a man in his forties in good health and CMV-seronegative.

The chain uses TRBV2 and TRBJ1-1, with D possibly TRBD1 on 6 matching bases. The V and J ends lost 5 bases and 1 base respectively, with 11 bases between them. The CDR3 loop spans 14 amino acids. Germline CDR1 and CDR2: SNHLY and FYNNEI. The CDR3 DNA reads TGTGCCAGCAGTAAGACAGGAGGGAACACTGAAGCTTTCTTT. Translation gives CASSKTGGNTEAFF.

J is TRBJ2-5 and V is TRBV10-3, with TRBD1 matching 11 bases. Per the germline V gene, CDR1 is ENHRY and CDR2 is SYGVKD. V was clipped by 2 bases and J by 0 bases; unmatched bases: 11. This CDR3 region has 19 residues. The chain's CDR3 is CAISEPRGQGEMYQETQYF. CDR3 sequence (DNA): TGTGCCATCAGTGAGCCAAGGGGACAGGGGGAAATGTACCAAGAGACCCAGTACTTC.

The chain links TRBV27 to TRBJ2-7; 7 bases line up with TRBD1. The CDR3 runs 14 residues. From germline, CDR1 is MNHEY and CDR2 SMNVEV (reference sequence). Trimming cost V 5 bases and J 3 bases; bases outside gene matches: 7. CDR3 loop: CASSHRDRHYEQYF. CDR3 sequence (DNA): TGTGCCAGCAGTCACCGGGACAGACACTACGAGCAGTACTTC.

This clone has just a few counts. This sequence joins TRBV4-1 and TRBJ2-7, with 9 bases that match TRBD1. CDR1 and CDR2 (germline): MGHRA, YSYEKL. The CDR3 is 14 amino acids. The V gene end was trimmed by 4 bases and the J gene end by 4 bases; junction bases not matched to a gene: 5. The CDR3 DNA sequence: TGCGCCAGCAGCCGCACAGGGGGCGGGTACGAGCAGTACTTC. Its translation: CASSRTGGGYEQYF.

This chain links TRBV14 with TRBJ2-2, with D possibly matching TRBD2 (5 bases). The V gene's germline CDR1 is SGHDN and CDR2 FVKESK. Deletions cut 0 bases from V and 1 base from J, with 18 bases between. The CDR3 is 19 amino acids. The CDR3 sequence: CASSQDPPWERWNTGELFF. The CDR3 nucleotides are TGTGCCAGCAGCCAAGATCCGCCTTGGGAGCGGTGGAACACCGGGGAGCTGTTTTTT.

The chain recombines TRBV19 with TRBJ2-3, with D possibly being TRBD2 (5 bases). The CDR3 is made up of 14 amino acids. CDR1 is LNHDA, CDR2 SQIVND, per germline (reference sequence). V was shortened by 2 bases and J by 6 bases, with 12 bases between the two germline ends. The chain's CDR3 is CASSINEGRDTQYF. The CDR3 DNA is TGTGCCAGTAGTATAAACGAGGGCCGGGATACGCAGTATTTT.